This section outlines one TCR beta chain sequence together with its context. This clone was found a few times. The antigen it binds to is not known. No base-level quality is on record; no much larger clone is a single base apart. The library came from the immunoSEQ multiplex PCR assay. The original pipeline was this. A statistical classification framework was built for diagnosing cytomegalovirus status from the catalog of TCR beta chain sequences. TCRdb limited this immuneACCESS table to in-frame rearrangements with V and J called. A share of clones is missing; checked studies link under half to unresolved V genes, and the rest is unexplained. The V and J calls and clone size were taken over from that table, and D and trimming were inferred from the DNA. The sample yields 150,000 or so clones; more than 70% were counted once. Roughly a tenth of the sample lies in the top ten. The CDR3 has 12 amino acids, counting the end cysteine and phenylalanine. Here the CDR3 DNA is all that survives: 36 bases in frame from base 1. The germline V and J ends show losses of 8 bases and 8 bases respectively, and no gene match explains 8 bases of the junction. From the germline V gene, CDR1 is SGHAT and CDR2 is FQNNGV.

The data stem from a study of cytomegalovirus exposure and HLA in healthy donors (dated by TCRdb to 2016 to 2017). Broadly, across the study: According to a later analysis, the roughly 120 validation repertoires were produced on the same platform as the 666 repertoires of the first cohort. High-throughput TCR immunosequencing, statistical association of individual TCRs with disease status, and machine learning were combined to predict cytomegalovirus infection status. The study was designed to test whether signatures of past pathogen exposure could be identified by cataloging public T cell receptors. Besides the first cohort of approximately 710 subjects, a separate validation cohort made up of 120 different subjects was used. Study-wide findings and limitations: In both the original and validation cohorts, the classifier was reported to diagnose cytomegalovirus status with high specificity and sensitivity. Most TCR sequences were seen in very few donors, while some public TCRs were found in many individuals. Of the cluster scores, about 94% were above 0 in a later analysis, which found that TCRs clustered in the first cohort also tended to co-occur in the 120 validation repertoires. The study listed 164 TCR beta chains as associated with cytomegalovirus. All 120 or so repertoires were used to score co-occurrence in the validation cohort in a later analysis, because that analysis had no HLA typing for the cohort. It was suggested by the authors that the approach could potentially be generalized to other disease states and immunological phenotypes. Three of the identified cytomegalovirus-associated TCR beta chains were confirmed in vitro to be specific for cytomegalovirus antigens.

Separate from the roughly 700-subject first cohort, the validation cohort of roughly 120 subjects was the group to which the donors belonged. The chain is made from TRBV11-2 and TRBJ1-2, and 7 junctional nucleotides match TRBD1. This receptor was taken from a man aged 25 to 45 in good health and CMV-seropositive. What was sequenced was PBMCs. CDR3 loop: CASGGGRRGYTF. In nucleotides, the sequence is TGTGCCAGCGGAGGGGGCCGGCGGGGCTACACCTTC.